The T cell receptor (beta chain) under discussion was sequenced for a study of blood T cell dynamics during melanoma immunotherapy. TCRdb's table, derived via immunoSEQ multiplex PCR, lists solely in-frame clones and lacks some. Of thousands of clones detected, 70% to 90% appear once; the ten largest clones hold 17%. V was trimmed by 11 bases and J by 1 base, leaving 18 bases between them. The CDR3 is 15 residues long. Germline V CDR1 and CDR2: SNHLY, FYNNEI. Time point given: pre-treatment baseline. Disease control meant complete response, partial response or stable disease at 12 weeks. The material sequenced was blood, taken from a patient treated with checkpoint blockade. V usage is TRBV2 and J usage is TRBJ2-4; D is tentatively TRBD1 or TRBD2 (5 bases each). The sequence was collected from a human donor with melanoma. In nucleotides, the CDR3 is TGTGCCTTGGGTGGGGGAGTCGCGGCCAAAAACATTCAGTACTTC. Residues: CALGGGVAAKNIQYF. Full variable domain (remainder filled in from reference TRBV2 and TRBJ2-4): EPEVTQTPSHQVTQMGQEVILRCVPISNHLYFYWYRQILGQKVEFLVSFYNNEISEKSEIFDDQFSVERPDGSNFTLKIRSTKLEDSAMYFCALGGGVAAKNIQYFGAGTRLSVL.